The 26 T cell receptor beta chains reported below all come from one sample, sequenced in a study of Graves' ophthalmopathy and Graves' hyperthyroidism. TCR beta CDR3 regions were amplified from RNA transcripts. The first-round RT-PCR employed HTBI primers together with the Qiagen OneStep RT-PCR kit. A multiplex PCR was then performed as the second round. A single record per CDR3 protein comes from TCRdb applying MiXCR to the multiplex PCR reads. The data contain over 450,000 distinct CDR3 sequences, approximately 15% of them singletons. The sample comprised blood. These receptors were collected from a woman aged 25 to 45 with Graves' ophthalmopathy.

The CDR3 spells CASSLVGYSTSYNSPLHF. CDR3 DNA sequence: TGCGCCAGCAGCTTGGTTGGTTATTCTACCTCCTATAATTCACCCCTCCACTTT. The chain employs TRBV5-1 and TRBJ1-6; D not resolved. The V end lost 0 bases, the J end lost 0 bases, and 13 bases lay between the germline ends. This CDR3 has 18 amino acids. Germline lookup yields CDR1 SGHRS and CDR2 YFSETQ.

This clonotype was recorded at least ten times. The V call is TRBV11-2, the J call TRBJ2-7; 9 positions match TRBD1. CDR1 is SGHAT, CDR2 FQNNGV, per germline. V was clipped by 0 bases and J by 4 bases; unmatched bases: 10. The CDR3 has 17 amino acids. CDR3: CASSLERLQGARYEQYF. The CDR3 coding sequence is TGTGCCAGCAGCTTAGAGCGATTACAGGGGGCGAGGTACGAGCAGTACTTC.

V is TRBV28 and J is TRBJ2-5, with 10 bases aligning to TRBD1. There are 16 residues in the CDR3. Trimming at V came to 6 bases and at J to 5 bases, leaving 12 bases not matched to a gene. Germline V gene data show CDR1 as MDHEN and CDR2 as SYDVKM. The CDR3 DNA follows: TGTGCCAGCAGCGCCTCTCCGGGACAGGGGAGCGAGACCCAGTACTTC. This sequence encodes CASSASPGQGSETQYF.

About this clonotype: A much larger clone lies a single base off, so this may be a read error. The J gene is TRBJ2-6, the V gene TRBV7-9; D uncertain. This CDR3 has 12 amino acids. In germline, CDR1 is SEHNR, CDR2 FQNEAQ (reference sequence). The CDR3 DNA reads TGTACCACCATCTCTGGGGCCAACGTCCTGACTTTC. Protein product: CTTISGANVLTF.

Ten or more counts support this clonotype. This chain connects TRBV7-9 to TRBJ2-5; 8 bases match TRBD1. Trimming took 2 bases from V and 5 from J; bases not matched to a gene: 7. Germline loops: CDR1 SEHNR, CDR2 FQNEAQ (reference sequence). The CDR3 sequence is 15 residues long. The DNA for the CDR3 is TGTGCCAGCAGCTTAAGACAGGGGAAGCTGGAGACCCAGTACTTC. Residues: CASSLRQGKLETQYF.

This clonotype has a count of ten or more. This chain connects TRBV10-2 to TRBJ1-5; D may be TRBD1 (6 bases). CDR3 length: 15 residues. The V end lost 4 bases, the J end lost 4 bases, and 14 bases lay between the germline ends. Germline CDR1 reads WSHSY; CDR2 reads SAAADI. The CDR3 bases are TGCGCCAGCAGTGGGAAGGGGGGCAGTAATCAGCCCCAGCATTTT. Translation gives CASSGKGGSNQPQHF.

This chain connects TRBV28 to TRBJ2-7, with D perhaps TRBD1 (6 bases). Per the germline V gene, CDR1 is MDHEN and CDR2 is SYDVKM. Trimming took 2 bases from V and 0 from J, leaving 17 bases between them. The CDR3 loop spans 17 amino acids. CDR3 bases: TGTGCCAGCAGTTTACACAGGGTCGGGACAAGCTCCTACGAGCAGTACTTC. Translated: CASSLHRVGTSSYEQYF.

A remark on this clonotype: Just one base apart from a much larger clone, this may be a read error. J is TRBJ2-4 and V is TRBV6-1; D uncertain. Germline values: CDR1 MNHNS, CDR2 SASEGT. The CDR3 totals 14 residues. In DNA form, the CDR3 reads TGTGCCAGCAGTCCCCGGGTAGCCAAAAACATTAAGTACTTC. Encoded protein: CASSPRVAKNIKYF.

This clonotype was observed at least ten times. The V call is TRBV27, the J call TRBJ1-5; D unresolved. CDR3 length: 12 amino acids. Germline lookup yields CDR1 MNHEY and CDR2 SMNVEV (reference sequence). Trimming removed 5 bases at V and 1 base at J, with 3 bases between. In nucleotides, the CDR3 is TGTGCCAGCAGTACCAGCAATCAGCCCCAGCATTTT. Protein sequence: CASSTSNQPQHF.

The CDR3 DNA reads TGTGCCAGCAGGCGACAGCCATCCGGGACTAGCGGTAACGAGCAGTACTTC. Its protein product is CASRRQPSGTSGNEQYF. The chain employs TRBV6-1 and TRBJ2-7; 11 nucleotides line up with TRBD2. V lost 6 bases, J lost 5 bases, and 15 bases stayed unmatched. CDR3 size: 17 residues. Germline values: CDR1 MNHNS, CDR2 SASEGT.

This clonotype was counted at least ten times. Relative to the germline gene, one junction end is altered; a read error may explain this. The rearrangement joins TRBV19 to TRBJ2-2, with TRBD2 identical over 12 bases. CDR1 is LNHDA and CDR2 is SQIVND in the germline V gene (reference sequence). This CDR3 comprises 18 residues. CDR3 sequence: CTSRFSGLAGFWAGELFF. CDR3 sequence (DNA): TGTACCAGTAGGTTCTCCGGACTAGCGGGATTTTGGGCCGGGGAGCTGTTTTTT. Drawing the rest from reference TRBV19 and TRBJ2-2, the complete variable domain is DGGITQSPKYLFRKEGQNVTLSCEQNLNHDAMYWYRQDPGQGLRLIYYSQIVNDFQKGDIAEGYSVSREKKESFPLTVTSAQKNPTAFYLCTSRFSGLAGFWAGELFFGEGSRLTVL.

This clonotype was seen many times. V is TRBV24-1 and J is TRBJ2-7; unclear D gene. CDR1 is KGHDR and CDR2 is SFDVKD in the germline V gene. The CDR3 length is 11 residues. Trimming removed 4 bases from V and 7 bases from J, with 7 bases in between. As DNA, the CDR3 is TGTGCCACCAGTGACCTGGAGGAGCAGTACTTC. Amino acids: CATSDLEEQYF.

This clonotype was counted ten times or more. The CDR3 DNA follows: TGTGCCAGTAGCGGAAGGGGACCGACGGAAACTGAAGCTTTCTTT. Amino acids: CASSGRGPTETEAFF. The rearrangement joins TRBV19 to TRBJ1-1, with D possibly matching TRBD1 (5 bases). The CDR3 consists of 15 residues. The V end lost 6 bases, the J end lost 5 bases, and 19 bases lay between the germline ends. CDR1 is LNHDA, CDR2 SQIVND, per germline (reference sequence).

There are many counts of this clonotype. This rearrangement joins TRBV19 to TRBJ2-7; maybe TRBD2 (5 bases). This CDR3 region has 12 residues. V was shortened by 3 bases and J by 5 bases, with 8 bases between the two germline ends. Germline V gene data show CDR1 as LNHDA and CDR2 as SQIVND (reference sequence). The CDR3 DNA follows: TGTGCCAGTAGTATCGGAGGTGACGAGCAGTACTTC. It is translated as CASSIGGDEQYF.

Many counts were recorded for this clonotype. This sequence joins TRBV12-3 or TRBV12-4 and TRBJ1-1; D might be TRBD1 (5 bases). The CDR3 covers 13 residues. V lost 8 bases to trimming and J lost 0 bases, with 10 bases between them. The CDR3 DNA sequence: TGTGCCAGCGCACTACAGGTGAACACTGAAGCTTTCTTT. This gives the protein CASALQVNTEAFF.

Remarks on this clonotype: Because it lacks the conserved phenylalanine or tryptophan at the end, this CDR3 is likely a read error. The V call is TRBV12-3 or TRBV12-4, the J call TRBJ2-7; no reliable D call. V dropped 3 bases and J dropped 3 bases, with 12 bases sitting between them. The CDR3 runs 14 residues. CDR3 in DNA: TGTGCCAGCAGTTTGGCGATAAAGGGCTACGAGCAGTACTAC. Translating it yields CASSLAIKGYEQYY.

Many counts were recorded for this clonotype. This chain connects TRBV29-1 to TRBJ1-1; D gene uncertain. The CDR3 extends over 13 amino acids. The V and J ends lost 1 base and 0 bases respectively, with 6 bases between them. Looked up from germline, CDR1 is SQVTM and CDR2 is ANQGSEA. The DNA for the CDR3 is TGCAGCGTTGAAGGTACCATGAACACTGAAGCTTTCTTT. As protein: CSVEGTMNTEAFF.

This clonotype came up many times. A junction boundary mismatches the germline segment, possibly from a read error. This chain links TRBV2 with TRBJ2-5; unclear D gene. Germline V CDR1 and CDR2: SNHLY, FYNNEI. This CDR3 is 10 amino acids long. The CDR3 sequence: CASREGTQYF. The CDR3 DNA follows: TGTGCCAGCAGAGAAGGGACCCAGTACTTC.

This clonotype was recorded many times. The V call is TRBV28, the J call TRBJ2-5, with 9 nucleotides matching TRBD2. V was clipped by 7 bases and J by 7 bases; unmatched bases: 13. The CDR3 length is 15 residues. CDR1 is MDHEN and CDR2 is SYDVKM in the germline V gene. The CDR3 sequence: CASKVQREEDGTQYF. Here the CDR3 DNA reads TGTGCCAGCAAGGTCCAGCGGGAGGAGGATGGGACCCAGTACTTC.

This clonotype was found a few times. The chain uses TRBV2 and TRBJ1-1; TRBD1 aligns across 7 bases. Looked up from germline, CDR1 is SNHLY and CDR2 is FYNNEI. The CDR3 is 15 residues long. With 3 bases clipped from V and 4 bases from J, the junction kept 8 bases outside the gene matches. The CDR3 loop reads CASSDSAGGVTEAFF. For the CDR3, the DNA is TGTGCCAGCAGTGATTCGGCAGGGGGAGTCACTGAAGCTTTCTTT. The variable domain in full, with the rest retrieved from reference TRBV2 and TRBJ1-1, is EPEVTQTPSHQVTQMGQEVILRCVPISNHLYFYWYRQILGQKVEFLVSFYNNEISEKSEIFDDQFSVERPDGSNFTLKIRSTKLEDSAMYFCASSDSAGGVTEAFFGQGTRLTVV.

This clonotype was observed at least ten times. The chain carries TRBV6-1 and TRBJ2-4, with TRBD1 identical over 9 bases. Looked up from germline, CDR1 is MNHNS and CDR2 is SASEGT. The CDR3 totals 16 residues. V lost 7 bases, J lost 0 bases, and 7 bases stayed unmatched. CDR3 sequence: CASKTGGRGAKNIQYF. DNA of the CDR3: TGTGCCAGCAAGACAGGGGGACGGGGAGCCAAAAACATTCAGTACTTC.

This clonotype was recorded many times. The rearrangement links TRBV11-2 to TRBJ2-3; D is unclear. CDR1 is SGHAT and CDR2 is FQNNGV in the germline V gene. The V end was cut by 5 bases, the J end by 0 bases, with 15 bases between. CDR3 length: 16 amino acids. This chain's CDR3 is CASSPRATASTDTQYF. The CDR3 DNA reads TGTGCCAGCAGCCCCCGGGCAACAGCTAGCACAGATACGCAGTATTTT.

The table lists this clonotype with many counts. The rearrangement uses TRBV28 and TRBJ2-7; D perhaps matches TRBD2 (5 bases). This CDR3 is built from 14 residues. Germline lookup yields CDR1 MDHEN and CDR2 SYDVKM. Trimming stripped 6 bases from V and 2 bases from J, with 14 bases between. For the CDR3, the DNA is TGTGCCAGCAGAGACCGAGGAGGCACCTACGAGCAGTACTTC. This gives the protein CASRDRGGTYEQYF.

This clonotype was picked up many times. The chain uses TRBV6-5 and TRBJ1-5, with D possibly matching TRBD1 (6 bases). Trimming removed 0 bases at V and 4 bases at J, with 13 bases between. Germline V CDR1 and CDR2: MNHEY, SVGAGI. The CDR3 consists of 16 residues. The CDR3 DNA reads TGTGCCAGCAGTTACTCGGAGGGGGTTGGGAATCAGCCCCAGCATTTT. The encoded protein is CASSYSEGVGNQPQHF.

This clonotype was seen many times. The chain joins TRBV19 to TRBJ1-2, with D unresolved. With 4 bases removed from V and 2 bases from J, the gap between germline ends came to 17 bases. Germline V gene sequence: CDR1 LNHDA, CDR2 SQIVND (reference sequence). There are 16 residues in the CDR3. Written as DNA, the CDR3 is TGTGCCAGTAGTAACCCAAATGCTGCGGGGAACTATGGCTACACCTTC. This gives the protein CASSNPNAAGNYGYTF.

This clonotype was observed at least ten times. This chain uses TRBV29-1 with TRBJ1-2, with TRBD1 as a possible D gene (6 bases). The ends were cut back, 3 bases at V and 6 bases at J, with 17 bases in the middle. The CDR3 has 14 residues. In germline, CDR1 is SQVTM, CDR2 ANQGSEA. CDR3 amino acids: CSVDFLAGEDGYTF. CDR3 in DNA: TGCAGCGTTGATTTCCTGGCAGGGGAGGATGGCTACACCTTC.